This T cell receptor (beta chain) emerged from a study of blood T cell repertoires in COVID-19. The CDR3 spans 13 residues. Looked up from germline, CDR1 is MNHEY and CDR2 is SMNVEV (reference sequence). Trimming at V came to 3 bases and at J to 7 bases, leaving 3 bases not matched to a gene. Profiling relied on immunoSEQ multiplex PCR, and the TCRdb table lists in-frame clones only, not all of them. The repertoire holds roughly 38,000 clones, with roughly nine tenths as singletons. A single count supports this clone. Sequencing was done on a sample of peripheral blood. The chain links TRBV27 to TRBJ1-2, with TRBD1 matching over 9 bases. The receptor's source is a man in his forties or fifties with active COVID-19. CDR3 region: CASSFRQGVGYTF. The CDR3 nucleotides are TGTGCCAGCAGTTTCAGACAGGGGGTTGGCTACACCTTC.